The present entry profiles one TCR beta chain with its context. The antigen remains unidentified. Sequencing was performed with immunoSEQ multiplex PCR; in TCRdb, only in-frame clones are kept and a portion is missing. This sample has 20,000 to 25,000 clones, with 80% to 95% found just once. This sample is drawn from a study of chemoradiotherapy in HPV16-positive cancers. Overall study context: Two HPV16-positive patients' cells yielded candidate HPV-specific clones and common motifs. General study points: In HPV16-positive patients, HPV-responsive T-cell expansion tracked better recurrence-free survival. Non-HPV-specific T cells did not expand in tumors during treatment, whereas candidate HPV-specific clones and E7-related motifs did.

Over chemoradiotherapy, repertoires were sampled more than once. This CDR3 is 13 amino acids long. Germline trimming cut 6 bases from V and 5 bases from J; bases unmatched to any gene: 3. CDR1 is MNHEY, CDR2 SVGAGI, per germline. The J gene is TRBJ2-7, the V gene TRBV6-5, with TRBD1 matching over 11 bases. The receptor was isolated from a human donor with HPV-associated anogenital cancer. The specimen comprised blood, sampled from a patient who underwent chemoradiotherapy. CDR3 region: CASRRTGGHEQYF. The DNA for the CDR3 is TGTGCCAGCAGACGGACAGGGGGCCACGAGCAGTACTTC.